Below, 15 T cell receptor beta chains from the same sample are listed, as sequenced in a study of identical twins. TCRdb passed the 5' RACE reads through MiXCR, listing each CDR3 protein once. The table shows around 490,000 distinct CDR3 sequences, with about a fifth occurring only once. The same sample was also used in a study of yellow fever vaccine responses in identical twins.

Sequenced material: CD4+ T cells sorted from blood. The receptors were gathered from a woman in her late teens or twenties in good health.

The chain recombines TRBV12-3 or TRBV12-4 with TRBJ1-1; no definite D call. This CDR3 has 14 amino acids. The V gene lost 5 bases and the J gene lost 3 bases, with 13 bases spanning the gap. This CDR3 reads CASSRTGRYTEAFF. The CDR3 DNA follows: TGTGCCAGCAGTAGAACCGGGAGATACACTGAAGCTTTCTTT.

The chain joins TRBV10-3 to TRBJ2-3; either TRBD1 or TRBD2 may fit D (5 bases each). Germline V lookup: CDR1 ENHRY, CDR2 SYGVKD. V dropped 4 bases and J dropped 1 base, with 12 bases sitting between them. CDR3 size: 15 residues. This CDR3 reads CAISVGGAGTDTQYF. As DNA, the CDR3 is TGTGCCATCAGTGTTGGGGGAGCAGGCACAGATACGCAGTATTTT.

The chain recombines TRBV6-2 or TRBV6-3 with TRBJ2-5; weak D call: TRBD1 (6 bases). The CDR3 runs 17 residues. Trimming cost V 0 bases and J 6 bases, with 20 bases left between them. Germline lookup yields CDR1 MNHEY and CDR2 SVGEGT. Here the CDR3 DNA reads TGTGCCAGCAGTTACTCACGCCCGGACAGTGGGAGAAAGACCCAGTACTTC. It is translated as CASSYSRPDSGRKTQYF.

V and J are TRBV20-1 and TRBJ2-5; a weak D match, TRBD1 (6 bases). CDR3 length: 14 amino acids. Germline V gene lookup returns CDR1 DFQATT and CDR2 SNEGSKA (reference sequence). V dropped 4 bases and J dropped 2 bases, with 14 bases sitting between them. The CDR3 loop is CSATRTALQETQYF. The DNA for the CDR3 is TGCAGTGCTACTAGGACAGCCTTACAAGAGACCCAGTACTTC.

The chain employs TRBV12-3 or TRBV12-4 and TRBJ2-5, with TRBD2 matching over 10 bases. The CDR3 is 16 residues long. V dropped 1 base and J dropped 4; count of bases not matched to a gene: 6. The CDR3 DNA sequence: TGTGCCAGCAGTTTAGAGGCGGGACTAGCGCGAGAGACCCAGTACTTC. It translates to CASSLEAGLARETQYF.

This clonotype has ten or more counts. The genes are TRBV11-2 and TRBJ2-5; D uncertain. The V end was cut by 5 bases, the J end by 5 bases, with 24 bases between. This CDR3 region has 17 residues. Germline V CDR1 and CDR2: SGHAT, FQNNGV. The CDR3 protein is CASSPPGTARGSETQYF. The CDR3 nucleotides read TGTGCCAGCAGCCCACCTGGTACGGCGCGAGGTTCGGAGACCCAGTACTTC.

This clonotype was counted many times. The chain carries TRBV12-3 or TRBV12-4 and TRBJ2-2, with D tentatively TRBD1 (5 bases). V lost 3 bases and J lost 5, with 7 bases in between. The CDR3 runs to 13 residues. The DNA of the CDR3 is TGTGCCAGCAGTTTCTCAGGGACCGGGGAGCTGTTTTTT. Translated, it gives CASSFSGTGELFF.

J is TRBJ2-7 and V is TRBV27; 12 nucleotides match TRBD1. The V and J ends lost 2 bases and 6 bases, in that order; junction bases with no gene match: 5. Looked up from germline, CDR1 is MNHEY and CDR2 is SMNVEV (reference sequence). CDR3 length equals 15 residues. CDR3 in amino acids: CASSLMGQGAIEQYF. In DNA form, the CDR3 reads TGTGCCAGCAGTTTAATGGGACAGGGGGCGATCGAGCAGTACTTC.

The chain couples TRBV10-3 to TRBJ2-1; 11 bases map to TRBD2. J lost 7 bases, V lost 6 bases, and 17 bases had no gene match. Germline CDR1 reads ENHRY; CDR2 reads SYGVKD. The CDR3 runs to 18 residues. The CDR3 region is CAISGTVGPSGRRNEQFF. The CDR3 nucleotides read TGTGCCATCAGCGGGACAGTAGGACCTAGCGGGAGGAGGAATGAGCAGTTCTTC.

V is TRBV25-1 and J is TRBJ2-1; 16 bases match TRBD2. The V gene's germline CDR1 is MGHDK and CDR2 SYGVNS. The CDR3 consists of 19 residues. The trim removed 2 bases at V and 8 bases at J, leaving 12 bases unmatched. The CDR3 bases are TGTGCCAGCAGTGAAGAACCGGGACTAGCGGGAGGGCCAATTCATGAGCAGTTCTTC. Translating it yields CASSEEPGLAGGPIHEQFF.

The sample holds a few counts of this clonotype. The chain recombines TRBV18 with TRBJ2-7, with D perhaps matching TRBD1 (5 bases). V was clipped by 0 bases and J by 5 bases, with 14 bases between them. The V gene's germline CDR1 is KGHSH and CDR2 LQKENI. The CDR3 spans 15 residues. The CDR3 DNA reads as TGTGCCAGCTCACCACCCGCAGGGTCCAGTAACGAGCAGTACTTC. It codes for CASSPPAGSSNEQYF. Full variable domain (remainder filled in from reference TRBV18 and TRBJ2-7): NAGVMQNPRHLVRRRGQEARLRCSPMKGHSHVYWYRQLPEEGLKFMVYLQKENIIDESGMPKERFSAEFPKEGPSILRIQQVVRGDSAAYFCASSPPAGSSNEQYFGPGTRLTVT.

This chain links TRBV10-3 with TRBJ1-4, with D possibly TRBD1 on 5 matching bases. The CDR3 sequence is 13 residues long. The V end was cut by 7 bases, the J end by 8 bases, with 14 bases between. The germline CDR1 and CDR2 sequences are ENHRY and SYGVKD. CDR3 in amino acids: CAIKGAGKEKLFF. The CDR3 DNA reads TGTGCCATCAAAGGGGCAGGGAAGGAAAAACTGTTTTTT.

Concerning this clonotype: The junction does not match germline at one end; this may be a read error. The genes are TRBV5-5 and TRBJ2-5; no firm D call. CDR3 length: 12 amino acids. Per germline, CDR1 SGHKS and CDR2 YYEKEE (reference sequence). The CDR3 DNA follows: TGTGCCAGCAGCTTGGAACCGGGTTCGGTGAACTTC. This translates into CASSLEPGSVNF.

This clonotype was counted a few times. The rearrangement joins TRBV12-3 or TRBV12-4 to TRBJ2-1; possible D gene TRBD2, 6 bases. Trimming shortened V by 1 base and J by 8 bases, and 21 bases separated the two germline ends. The CDR3 spans 17 residues. The CDR3 here is CASSLVGRGLRSDEQFF. The CDR3 DNA reads TGTGCCAGCAGTTTAGTCGGTAGGGGACTCCGAAGCGATGAGCAGTTCTTC.

In its sample, this clonotype was seen a few times. Here the CDR3 reads CASSRGGGPLTQYF. As DNA, the CDR3 is TGTGCCAGCTCGAGGGGCGGCGGCCCACTTACGCAGTATTTT. V usage is TRBV12-3 or TRBV12-4 and J usage is TRBJ2-3; D is perhaps TRBD1 or TRBD2 (5 bases each). The germline V and J ends were trimmed by 8 bases and 8 bases, with 20 bases remaining between them. The CDR3 totals 14 residues.